Given below is one T cell receptor (beta chain) in context. Its antigen is undetermined. The junction departs from germline at one end; a sequencing error may be responsible. Germline CDR1 is SQVTM and CDR2 is ANQGSEA. The CDR3 sequence is 14 residues long. This specimen belongs to a study of cytomegalovirus exposure and HLA in healthy donors. The PCR employed 60 Vbeta primers together with 13 Jbeta primers. Produced via immunoSEQ multiplex PCR; TCRdb's table is partial and in-frame only. The sample consists of 140,000 to 150,000 clones, about 72% of them appearing once. Study-level points and caveats: A later analysis by the authors found several of the most significant clusters apparently linked to common viral pathogens. Relative to equally common others, HLA-associated TCR beta chains showed greater clonal expansion in a later analysis.

This clonotype was obtained from a man aged 35 to 55 in good health and CMV-seronegative. The rearrangement joins TRBV29-1 to TRBJ1-1; 7 nucleotides line up with TRBD1. The sample taken for sequencing was PBMCs. CDR3 nucleotides: TGCAGCGTTGAGGGGTCCAGGGGGAACCCTGAAGCTTTCTTT. Translation gives CSVEGSRGNPEAFF.